Following are 27 T cell receptor beta chains from one sample sequenced in a study of blood T cell repertoires in COVID-19. Produced via immunoSEQ multiplex PCR; TCRdb's table is partial and in-frame only. The sample shows 150,000 to 200,000 clones, approximately 83% of them seen only once. Source material: peripheral blood. These receptors were taken from a man in his 60s with acute or convalescent COVID-19.

The rearrangement joins TRBV29-1 to TRBJ2-1; 12 bases match TRBD2. CDR1 and CDR2 (germline): SQVTM, ANQGSEA. With 7 bases clipped from V and 10 bases from J, the junction kept 2 bases outside the gene matches. CDR3 length: 11 residues. The CDR3 sequence is CSEGLAGEQFF. The CDR3 DNA is TGCAGCGAAGGACTAGCGGGAGAGCAGTTCTTC.

The chain employs TRBV18 and TRBJ2-7; D possibly corresponds to TRBD2 (5 bases). The V end lost 0 bases, the J end lost 7 bases, and 16 bases lay between the germline ends. Germline CDR1 KGHSH, CDR2 LQKENI. This CDR3 comprises 15 residues. The CDR3 bases are TGTGCCAGCTCACCACCGTCGAATCCACCGGGGGAGCAGTACTTC. It is translated as CASSPPSNPPGEQYF. Based on the CDR3 plus reference TRBV18 and TRBJ2-7, the full variable domain is NAGVMQNPRHLVRRRGQEARLRCSPMKGHSHVYWYRQLPEEGLKFMVYLQKENIIDESGMPKERFSAEFPKEGPSILRIQQVVRGDSAAYFCASSPPSNPPGEQYFGPGTRLTVT.

The rearrangement uses TRBV28 and TRBJ2-7; maybe TRBD2 (6 bases). Germline CDR1 reads MDHEN; CDR2 reads SYDVKM. With 5 bases removed from V and 2 bases from J, the gap between germline ends came to 13 bases. The CDR3 has 14 amino acids. CDR3 loop: CASSRPGGAYEQYF. CDR3 in DNA: TGTGCCAGCAGTCGCCCAGGCGGGGCCTACGAGCAGTACTTC.

V and J are TRBV10-1 and TRBJ1-5, with 10 bases matching TRBD1. V lost 8 bases to trimming and J lost 4 bases; unmatched junction nucleotides: 14. The CDR3 is made up of 17 amino acids. The germline V gene encodes CDR1 WNHNN and CDR2 SYGVQD (reference sequence). The CDR3: CASSGTGDRGRNQPQHF. The DNA of the CDR3 is TGCGCCAGCTCGGGCACAGGGGACAGGGGTCGGAATCAGCCCCAGCATTTT.

V gene TRBV27 combines with J gene TRBJ1-1; TRBD1 aligns across 9 bases. The germline CDR1 and CDR2 sequences are MNHEY and SMNVEV (reference sequence). V was pared by 5 bases and J by 3 bases, with 7 bases of the junction left unmatched. The CDR3 extends over 15 amino acids. CDR3 protein: CASSPHGQGHTEAFF. CDR3 bases: TGTGCCAGCAGTCCCCACGGACAGGGGCACACTGAAGCTTTCTTT.

V is TRBV6-6 and J is TRBJ2-7, with 9 bases identical to TRBD1. V lost 4 bases to trimming and J lost 6 bases; unmatched junction nucleotides: 7. There are 14 residues in the CDR3. Per the germline V gene, CDR1 is MNHNY and CDR2 is SVGAGI (reference sequence). CDR3 sequence (DNA): TGTGCCAGCAGTTTAGGGACAGGGAGTGGCGAGCAGTACTTC. This translates into CASSLGTGSGEQYF.

The rearrangement uses TRBV28 and TRBJ2-7, with D tentatively TRBD2 (6 bases). CDR1 and CDR2 from the germline V gene are MDHEN and SYDVKM. Trimming removed 8 bases from V and 4 bases from J, with 12 bases in between. The CDR3 extends over 12 amino acids. CDR3 in DNA: TGTGCCAGCGCTTGGGGGGAGTACGAGCAGTACTTC. It specifies CASAWGEYEQYF.

CDR3 residues: CASSLAAGVTYEQYF. The CDR3 bases are TGTGCCAGCAGCTTAGCCGCGGGAGTCACCTACGAGCAGTACTTC. The chain joins TRBV9 to TRBJ2-7; 7 bases match TRBD2. J lost 2 bases, V lost 4 bases, and 9 bases had no gene match. Germline-derived CDR1 and CDR2 are SGDLS and YYNGEE. This CDR3 region has 15 residues.

This chain joins TRBV4-2 and TRBJ2-1; 11 bases are shared with TRBD2. The CDR3 loop spans 17 amino acids. Germline CDR1 and CDR2: LGHNA and YNFKEQ. J was trimmed by 6 bases and V by 1 base; bases with no gene match: 8. In nucleotides, the CDR3 is TGTGCCAGCAGCCAAGGACTTAGCGGGAGGGTCTTCAATGAGCAGTTCTTC. Residues: CASSQGLSGRVFNEQFF.

This clone turned up a few times. The chain combines TRBV28 with TRBJ1-3; no firm D call. The CDR3 has 15 amino acids. Germline V gives CDR1 MDHEN, CDR2 SYDVKM. Trimming took off 4 bases at V and 0 bases at J, with 10 bases between the two ends. The CDR3 bases are TGTGCCAGCAGTTCAATAGCCTTCTCTGGAAACACCATATATTTT. Protein sequence: CASSSIAFSGNTIYF.

The table lists this clone with a count of one. The V gene is TRBV5-4, the J gene TRBJ2-7; TRBD2 matches 10 bases. The CDR3 extends over 17 amino acids. Unmatched junction bases numbered 11, after V lost 1 base and J lost 4 bases. The germline CDR1 and CDR2 sequences are SGHNT and YYREEE (reference sequence). As DNA, the CDR3 is TGTGCCAGCAGCTTGTATTTAACTAGCGGGATAAATTACGAGCAGTACTTC. This translates into CASSLYLTSGINYEQYF.

The chain employs TRBV5-1 and TRBJ2-7, with 11 bases fitting TRBD2. This CDR3 contains 14 residues. The junction had 3 bases not matched to a gene; V was cut back by 0 bases and J by 7 bases. Germline lookup yields CDR1 SGHRS and CDR2 YFSETQ. CDR3 in amino acids: CASSLAASGREQYF. In DNA, the CDR3 is TGCGCCAGCAGCTTGGCGGCTAGCGGGAGGGAGCAGTACTTC. Variable domain in full (rest from reference TRBV5-1 and TRBJ2-7): KAGVTQTPRYLIKTRGQQVTLSCSPISGHRSVSWYQQTPGQGLQFLFEYFSETQRNKGNFPGRFSGRQFSNSRSEMNVSTLELGDSALYLCASSLAASGREQYFGPGTRLTVT.

The V gene is TRBV12-3 or TRBV12-4, the J gene TRBJ2-7; TRBD1 aligns across 7 bases. V lost 6 bases, J lost 2 bases, and 4 bases stayed unmatched. The CDR3 is 13 residues long. The CDR3 DNA is TGTGCCAGCAGACGGGACAGTACCTACGAGCAGTACTTC. It translates to CASRRDSTYEQYF.

The chain carries TRBV11-2 and TRBJ2-7; TRBD2 matches at 10 bases. The CDR3 is 15 amino acids. J was trimmed by 0 bases and V by 5 bases; bases with no gene match: 4. Germline values: CDR1 SGHAT, CDR2 FQNNGV. The CDR3 region is CASSEGLATSYEQYF. The DNA for the CDR3 is TGTGCCAGCAGCGAGGGACTAGCGACCTCCTACGAGCAGTACTTC.

This clone was seen a handful of times. The genes are TRBV25-1 and TRBJ2-5, with D possibly being TRBD2 (6 bases). CDR1 MGHDK and CDR2 SYGVNS come from the germline V gene. The CDR3 is made up of 13 amino acids. V gave up 3 bases and J gave up 5 bases, with 10 bases separating them. The DNA of the CDR3 is TGTGCCAGCAGTGACATACGGGGGGAGACCCAGTACTTC. Encoded protein: CASSDIRGETQYF.

This chain connects TRBV6-5 to TRBJ2-1; 8 nucleotides agree with TRBD2. Germline-derived CDR1 and CDR2 are MNHEY and SVGAGI. J gave up 8 bases and V 2 bases, and 5 bases lay outside the gene matches. The CDR3 sequence is 14 residues long. As DNA, the CDR3 is TGTGCCAGCAGTTACCGGTCGGGAGGGCATGAGCAGTTCTTC. Translated, it gives CASSYRSGGHEQFF.

This chain uses TRBV5-1 with TRBJ2-7, with D perhaps matching TRBD1 (6 bases). V dropped 3 bases and J dropped 3 bases, with 16 bases sitting between them. Germline V gene data show CDR1 as SGHRS and CDR2 as YFSETQ. The CDR3 has 15 amino acids. The CDR3 sequence: CASSSKGQGIYEQYF. The CDR3 DNA reads as TGCGCCAGCAGCTCAAAGGGGCAGGGGATCTACGAGCAGTACTTC.

This rearrangement joins TRBV27 to TRBJ2-7; 8 bases align to TRBD1. CDR1 MNHEY and CDR2 SMNVEV come from the germline V gene (reference sequence). V shed 5 bases and J 3 bases; nucleotides not matched to a gene: 6. CDR3 length equals 14 residues. The CDR3 loop is CASSDPGQVYEQYF. DNA for the CDR3: TGTGCCAGCAGTGACCCGGGACAGGTCTACGAGCAGTACTTC.

The J gene is TRBJ2-2, the V gene TRBV6-2 or TRBV6-3; tentative D call: TRBD1 (6 bases). The germline gives CDR1 MNHEY, CDR2 SVGEGT. There are 13 residues in the CDR3. The germline V and J ends were trimmed by 6 bases and 7 bases, with 12 bases remaining between them. The CDR3 loop is CASSTTGYGELFF. CDR3 nucleotide sequence: TGTGCCAGCAGCACTACAGGGTACGGGGAGCTGTTTTTT.

The chain is built from TRBV24-1 and TRBJ1-2; 7 bases align to TRBD1. J gave up 6 bases and V 9 bases, and 9 bases lay outside the gene matches. The CDR3 loop spans 13 amino acids. CDR1 is KGHDR and CDR2 is SFDVKD in the germline V gene. In nucleotides, the CDR3 is TGTGCCACCGGGGAGACAGGGATTCATGGCTACACCTTC. It translates to CATGETGIHGYTF.

This clone was detected only a few times. The chain links TRBV28 to TRBJ1-1, with 10 nucleotides matching TRBD1. This CDR3 has 15 amino acids. Germline assignment: CDR1 MDHEN and CDR2 SYDVKM. V was pared by 3 bases and J by 5 bases, with 6 bases of the junction left unmatched. CDR3 amino acids: CASSLGTGDGTEAFF. The CDR3 coding sequence is TGTGCCAGCAGTTTGGGGACAGGGGACGGGACTGAAGCTTTCTTT.

The chain joins TRBV9 to TRBJ2-6, with D possibly matching TRBD1 (5 bases). CDR3 length: 18 residues. Germline V gene data show CDR1 as SGDLS and CDR2 as YYNGEE. V was cut by 0 bases and J by 0 bases, with 13 bases left in between. As DNA, the CDR3 is TGTGCCAGCAGCGTAGAAGTCAGGGTGCCCTCTGGGGCCAACGTCCTGACTTTC. Encoded protein: CASSVEVRVPSGANVLTF.

The chain has TRBV27 and TRBJ1-2, with 9 bases matching TRBD1. This CDR3 is 16 amino acids long. CDR1 is MNHEY, CDR2 SMNVEV, per germline (reference sequence). V was pared by 7 bases and J by 7 bases, with 16 bases of the junction left unmatched. The DNA for the CDR3 is TGTGCCAGCACCAGAGGGACAGGGAATCCCTTCGGTGGCTACACCTTC. The encoded protein is CASTRGTGNPFGGYTF.

The chain uses TRBV15 and TRBJ2-7; perhaps TRBD1 as D (6 bases). CDR1 is LNHNV, CDR2 YYDKDF, per germline (reference sequence). The CDR3 consists of 15 residues. The V end lost 0 bases, the J end lost 5 bases, and 14 bases lay between the germline ends. This CDR3 reads CATSREGALVNEQYF. The DNA for the CDR3 is TGTGCCACCAGCAGAGAGGGGGCGTTAGTAAACGAGCAGTACTTC.

V usage is TRBV14 and J usage is TRBJ2-7; 7 bases line up with TRBD1. CDR3 length equals 15 residues. CDR1 and CDR2 from the germline V gene are SGHDN and FVKESK. The trim removed 3 bases at V and 3 bases at J, leaving 8 bases unmatched. The CDR3 protein is CASSHKTGPYYEQYF. The DNA of the CDR3 is TGTGCCAGCAGCCATAAGACAGGGCCATACTACGAGCAGTACTTC.

This chain connects TRBV6-4 to TRBJ1-5; no reliable D call. V was clipped by 6 bases and J by 0 bases, with 18 bases between them. Germline values: CDR1 MRHNA, CDR2 SNTAGT. There are 17 residues in the CDR3. The CDR3 DNA sequence: TGTGCCAGCAGGGTTAATCGGGTAACGTATAGCAATCAGCCCCAGCATTTT. It translates to CASRVNRVTYSNQPQHF.

This chain connects TRBV6-2 or TRBV6-3 to TRBJ2-5, with 7 bases that match TRBD2. V lost 6 bases and J lost 1; bases outside the gene matches: 11. The CDR3 has 16 residues. Germline V gene sequence: CDR1 MNHEY, CDR2 SVGEGT. CDR3: CASSHPPSGIQETQYF. The CDR3 DNA sequence: TGTGCCAGCAGCCACCCGCCCAGCGGGATCCAAGAGACCCAGTACTTC.